The rows below give T cell receptor beta chains drawn from one sample of a study of T cell responses to AZD1222 COVID-19 vaccine. Using immunoSEQ multiplex PCR, the repertoire was profiled, and TCRdb retains in-frame clones only, with some absent. The sample lists some 80,000 clones, 70% to 90% occurring once. Source: peripheral blood, taken 28 days after the second dose of the MenACWY control vaccine. These receptors were obtained from an adult who received the MenACWY meningococcal vaccine as a control. CDR3s include the opening cysteine and the closing phenylalanine or tryptophan. D genes are given only for firm matches. Size is omitted from some rows. Given values are once, few, many or a class for expanded clones.

size	V	D	J	CDR3	DNA
NA	TRBV7-8	NA	TRBJ1-5	CASSLGRGGQPQHF	TGTGCCAGCAGCTTAGGGAGGGGAGGACAGCCCCAGCATTTT
NA	TRBV2	TRBD2	TRBJ2-2	CASSIVAGDTGELFF	TGTGCCAGCAGTATAGTAGCGGGGGACACCGGGGAGCTGTTTTTT
few	TRBV7-3	NA	TRBJ1-1	CASSKQGGDAEAFF	TGTGCCAGCAGCAAACAGGGCGGGGATGCTGAAGCTTTCTTT
once	TRBV18	NA	TRBJ2-5	CASFRDQRETQYF	TGTGCCAGCTTCAGGGATCAGCGGGAGACCCAGTACTTC
NA	TRBV6-5	NA	TRBJ1-1	CASSYDTEAFF	TGTGCCAGCAGTTATGACACTGAAGCTTTCTTT
NA	TRBV19	NA	TRBJ1-2	CASSPDRIGGYTF	TGTGCCAGTAGCCCGGACCGGATTGGCGGCTACACCTTC
NA	TRBV30	NA	TRBJ1-4	CAWSPRGGELFF	TGTGCCTGGAGTCCCCGGGGAGGAGAACTGTTTTTT
NA	TRBV5-1	TRBD1	TRBJ2-1	CASRPTEDRLVEQFF	TGCGCCAGCAGACCAACCGAGGACAGGCTTGTGGAGCAGTTCTTC
NA	TRBV4-3	NA	TRBJ1-2	CASSQTVGVGYGYTF	TGCGCCAGCAGCCAAACCGTGGGGGTGGGCTATGGCTACACCTTC
NA	TRBV11-2	NA	TRBJ2-2	CAIPPVGLNTGELFF	TGTGCCATCCCCCCCGTGGGGCTGAACACCGGGGAGCTGTTTTTT
NA	TRBV6-5	NA	TRBJ1-2	CASSPEVRGSGYTF	TGTGCCAGCAGTCCCGAGGTCCGGGGAAGTGGCTACACCTTC
NA	TRBV7-3	TRBD1	TRBJ2-5	CASSLRTGAGETQYF	TGTGCCAGCAGCCTACGGACAGGGGCTGGAGAGACCCAGTACTTC
NA	TRBV5-1	NA	TRBJ1-2	CASSLRERDYGYTF	TGCGCCAGCAGCTTGCGGGAGAGAGACTATGGCTACACCTTC
few	TRBV30	TRBD1	TRBJ2-7	CAWSEFGRGYYEQYF	TGTGCCTGGAGTGAGTTTGGCAGGGGGTACTACGAGCAGTACTTC
NA	TRBV6-4	NA	TRBJ2-1	CASSDMFGNSYNEQFF	TGTGCCAGCAGTGACATGTTCGGAAACTCCTACAATGAGCAGTTCTTC
NA	TRBV21-1	NA	TRBJ2-3	CASSKDIRGESDTQYF	TGTGCCAGCAGCAAAGATATTCGGGGGGAATCAGATACGCAGTATTTT
NA	TRBV6-5	NA	TRBJ1-5	CASSYSTGVEPQHF	TGTGCCAGCAGTTACTCCACGGGGGTAGAGCCCCAGCATTTT
NA	TRBV18	TRBD1	TRBJ1-4	CASSPRGPNEKLFF	TGTGCCAGCTCACCAAGGGGGCCTAATGAAAAACTGTTTTTT
NA	TRBV5-4	NA	TRBJ1-4	CASSWGRGENEKLFF	TGTGCCAGCAGTTGGGGTCGAGGTGAAAATGAAAAACTGTTTTTT
NA	TRBV30	TRBD1	TRBJ1-2	CARLQGSYGYTF	TGTGCCAGATTACAGGGGAGTTATGGCTACACCTTC
NA	TRBV7-8	TRBD1	TRBJ1-2	CASSPLTGGDFGYTF	TGTGCCAGCAGCCCGTTGACAGGGGGTGATTTTGGGTACACCTTC
NA	TRBV5-6	NA	TRBJ1-5	CASSSAGSSNQPQHF	TGTGCCAGCAGCTCCGCCGGGAGTAGCAATCAGCCCCAGCATTTT
NA	TRBV11-2	TRBD1	TRBJ1-1	CASSLGTVGTEAFF	TGTGCCAGCAGCCTGGGGACAGTGGGCACTGAAGCTTTCTTT
few	TRBV6-5	NA	TRBJ1-5	CASSASLPGNQPQHF	TGTGCCAGCAGCGCCTCGCTACCGGGCAATCAGCCCCAGCATTTT
NA	TRBV14	NA	TRBJ1-2	CASSHSGGNYGYTF	TGTGCCAGCAGCCACTCGGGAGGGAACTATGGCTACACCTTC
NA	TRBV28	NA	TRBJ1-5	CATVGGSNQPQHF	TGTGCCACCGTGGGAGGGAGCAATCAGCCCCAGCATTTT
NA	TRBV6-5	NA	TRBJ1-2	CASSYWAGNGYTF	TGTGCCAGCAGTTACTGGGCAGGGAATGGCTACACCTTC
NA	TRBV14	TRBD2	TRBJ2-3	CASSPSTQRGPLGDTQYF	TGTGCCAGCAGCCCCTCCACCCAGCGGGGTCCCTTGGGGGATACGCAGTATTTT
NA	TRBV7-9	NA	TRBJ2-5	CASSSSDTLETQYF	TGTGCCAGCAGCTCGTCAGACACCTTGGAGACCCAGTACTTC
NA	TRBV6-5	NA	TRBJ2-3	CASSSGSRTDTQYF	TGTGCCAGCAGTTCCGGGAGTAGGACAGATACGCAGTATTTT
NA	TRBV30	NA	TRBJ1-6	CAWTLGRWDNSPLHF	TGTGCCTGGACCCTCGGCAGGTGGGATAATTCACCCCTCCACTTT
NA	TRBV6-5	NA	TRBJ1-1	CASTTSGGPKGEAFF	TGTGCCAGCACCACCTCGGGAGGGCCGAAGGGTGAAGCTTTCTTT
NA	TRBV7-3	NA	TRBJ2-2	CASSTTGQSTGELFF	TGTGCCAGCAGCACCACGGGACAAAGTACCGGGGAGCTGTTTTTT
NA	TRBV7-9	NA	TRBJ2-7	CASSWGPGDEQYF	TGTGCCAGCAGCTGGGGGCCAGGGGACGAGCAGTACTTC
NA	TRBV19	NA	TRBJ2-3	CASSTPGTPGTDTQYF	TGTGCCAGTAGTACCCCCGGGACCCCAGGCACAGATACGCAGTATTTT
NA	TRBV19	NA	TRBJ1-5	CASTPDRGNPNQPQHF	TGTGCCAGTACCCCAGACAGAGGGAACCCAAATCAGCCCCAGCATTTT
NA	TRBV4-1	TRBD2	TRBJ2-2	CASSQSGGIWELFF	TGCGCCAGCAGCCAGAGCGGGGGGATTTGGGAGCTGTTTTTT
NA	TRBV3-1/TRBV3-2	NA	TRBJ2-7	CASSPSGRAYEQYF	TGTGCCAGCAGCCCGTCAGGCAGAGCCTACGAGCAGTACTTC
NA	TRBV4-3	NA	TRBJ1-6	CASSQGGSSYNSPLHF	TGCGCCAGCAGCCAAGGAGGGAGCTCCTATAATTCACCCCTCCACTTT
NA	TRBV2	NA	TRBJ2-1	CASSELVRKWCYNEQFF	TGTGCCAGCAGTGAGCTAGTTAGGAAATGGTGCTACAATGAGCAGTTCTTC
NA	TRBV6-1	NA	TRBJ2-3	CASSESEATDTQYF	TGTGCCAGCAGTGAATCGGAGGCCACAGATACGCAGTATTTT
NA	TRBV5-4	TRBD1	TRBJ1-1	CASSLPTGVVNTEAFF	TGTGCCAGCAGCTTGCCGACAGGGGTGGTGAACACTGAAGCTTTCTTT
NA	TRBV7-6	TRBD2	TRBJ2-1	CASSLAVGSGDHNEQFF	TGTGCCAGCAGCTTAGCCGTGGGTAGCGGGGACCACAATGAGCAGTTCTTC
NA	TRBV2	NA	TRBJ1-6	CASRIGESPLHF	TGTGCCAGCAGAATAGGGGAATCACCCCTCCACTTT
NA	TRBV6-2/TRBV6-3	NA	TRBJ1-1	CASSYPTDRPFF	TGTGCCAGCAGTTACCCTACAGACAGGCCTTTCTTT
once	TRBV15	NA	TRBJ2-7	CATSRSSYEQYF	TGTGCCACCAGCAGGTCCTCCTACGAGCAGTACTTC
NA	TRBV15	TRBD1	TRBJ2-5	CATSRAGQGGETQYF	TGTGCCACCAGCAGAGCCGGACAGGGCGGAGAGACCCAGTACTTC
NA	TRBV9	NA	TRBJ2-7	CASSVSTGGLSYEQYF	TGTGCCAGCAGCGTTAGTACAGGAGGCCTCTCCTACGAGCAGTACTTC
NA	TRBV5-4	NA	TRBJ1-1	CASSLSYLNTEAFF	TGTGCCAGCAGCTTGAGTTATTTGAACACTGAAGCTTTCTTT
NA	TRBV4-2	TRBD1	TRBJ1-6	CASSQDLWGQDYNSPLHF	TGTGCCAGCAGCCAAGATCTCTGGGGACAGGACTATAATTCACCCCTCCACTTT
NA	TRBV5-1	NA	TRBJ1-1	CASGGDSDTEAFF	TGCGCCAGCGGGGGGGATAGTGACACTGAAGCTTTCTTT
NA	TRBV28	NA	TRBJ1-2	CASSGPGSRSYTF	TGTGCCAGCAGTGGACCGGGCTCGAGGAGCTACACCTTC
medium-sized	TRBV5-1	TRBD1	TRBJ1-5	CASSLEGTGQPQHF	TGCGCCAGCAGCTTGGAAGGGACAGGTCAGCCCCAGCATTTT
NA	TRBV19	NA	TRBJ2-2	CASSGQKNTGELFF	TGTGCCAGCTCCGGACAGAAGAACACCGGGGAGCTGTTTTTT
once	TRBV11-3	NA	TRBJ2-7	CASSPRDISYEQYF	TGTGCCAGCAGCCCCCGGGACATCTCCTACGAGCAGTACTTC